One and the same sample provided the 26 T cell receptor beta chains below, sequenced in a study of cytomegalovirus exposure and HLA in healthy donors. The study ran its PCR with 60 Vbeta and 13 Jbeta primers. Sequencing used immunoSEQ multiplex PCR; TCRdb keeps in-frame clones, though not all of them. The sample's table shows approximately 120,000 clones. Sequencing was performed on PBMCs. These receptors were obtained from a man aged 35-49 years in good health and CMV-seronegative.

The chain is built from TRBV6-5 and TRBJ1-6, with 7 positions matching TRBD1. After removal of 0 bases from V and 10 bases from J, the junction contained 6 bases not matched to a gene. Germline CDR1 is MNHEY and CDR2 is SVGAGI. The CDR3 has 15 amino acids. CDR3 residues: CASSYSRQGASPLHF. CDR3 coding DNA: TGTGCCAGCAGTTACTCGCGACAGGGAGCATCACCCCTCCACTTT.

CDR3: CASSEWGGSLGLGNEQFF. In DNA form, the CDR3 reads TGTGCCAGCAGTGAATGGGGCGGGAGTTTAGGTTTGGGCAATGAGCAGTTCTTC. The chain is built from TRBV25-1 and TRBJ2-1; 7 bases line up with TRBD2. Germline trimming cut 1 base from V and 6 bases from J; bases unmatched to any gene: 15. This CDR3 is built from 18 residues. Germline values: CDR1 MGHDK, CDR2 SYGVNS.

This sequence joins TRBV7-9 and TRBJ1-1, with 9 bases that match TRBD1. J lost 1 base, V lost 4 bases, and 7 bases had no gene match. The CDR3 length is 16 residues. The germline gives CDR1 SEHNR, CDR2 FQNEAQ (reference sequence). CDR3 sequence reads: CASSSQGASGNTEAFF. The CDR3 DNA sequence: TGTGCCAGCAGCTCACAGGGGGCATCAGGGAACACTGAAGCTTTCTTT.

V is TRBV28 and J is TRBJ2-7; tentatively, D is TRBD2 (6 bases). Germline assignment: CDR1 MDHEN and CDR2 SYDVKM. Trimming took off 6 bases at V and 6 bases at J, with 18 bases between the two ends. This CDR3 has 14 amino acids. The CDR3 DNA follows: TGTGCCAGCAGCGGCGGGGACGGGAAGGGCGAGCAGTACTTC. Translating it yields CASSGGDGKGEQYF.

This chain connects TRBV5-4 to TRBJ1-1; D is perhaps TRBD1 (5 bases). This CDR3 is 14 amino acids long. The germline V gene has CDR1 SGHNT and CDR2 YYREEE (reference sequence). V was shortened by 4 bases and J by 6 bases, with 16 bases between the two germline ends. The CDR3 loop is CASSLTAGRAEAFF. The CDR3 region has the DNA TGTGCCAGCAGCCTCACCGCGGGGCGGGCTGAAGCTTTCTTT.

The chain joins TRBV12-5 to TRBJ2-1, with 9 nucleotides matching TRBD1. Per the germline V gene, CDR1 is LGHNT and CDR2 is FRNRAP. The CDR3 consists of 15 residues. V shed 4 bases and J 6 bases; nucleotides not matched to a gene: 7. The CDR3 protein is CASGSAQTGGNEQFF. The CDR3 DNA follows: TGTGCTAGTGGTTCCGCACAGACAGGGGGCAATGAGCAGTTCTTC.

This chain links TRBV30 with TRBJ2-2; 11 nucleotides align to TRBD2. The CDR3 spans 14 residues. CDR1 is GTSNPN and CDR2 is SVGIG in the germline V gene (reference sequence). Losses at the gene ends were 5 bases for V and 9 bases for J; bases not matched to a gene: 8. The CDR3 nucleotides are TGTGCCTGGGCGGGACTAGCGGCTAGGCGGGAGCTGTTTTTT. Translated, it gives CAWAGLAARRELFF.

This chain uses TRBV11-2 with TRBJ2-1; 12 bases agree with TRBD2. The CDR3 runs 14 residues. CDR1 is SGHAT, CDR2 FQNNGV, per germline. With 5 bases clipped from V and 4 bases from J, the junction kept 0 bases outside the gene matches. The chain's CDR3 is CASSGLAGYNEQFF. DNA for the CDR3: TGTGCCAGCAGCGGACTAGCGGGGTACAATGAGCAGTTCTTC.

The J gene is TRBJ2-5, the V gene TRBV7-2, with a possible D match to TRBD1 (6 bases). The CDR3 covers 14 residues. The germline V gene encodes CDR1 SGHTA and CDR2 FQGNSA. V was clipped by 4 bases and J by 1 base, with 10 bases between them. CDR3 in DNA: TGTGCCAGCAGCTCTACAGGGCGCCAAGAGACCCAGTACTTC. Its translation: CASSSTGRQETQYF.

The rearrangement uses TRBV2 and TRBJ2-7; TRBD1 matches 11 bases. V lost 6 bases to trimming and J lost 3 bases; unmatched junction nucleotides: 7. The CDR3 has 15 residues. Germline CDR1 SNHLY, CDR2 FYNNEI. CDR3 bases: TGTGCCAGCAGGCAAGGACAGGGGGCGAACTACGAGCAGTACTTC. Its translation is CASRQGQGANYEQYF.

The V call is TRBV11-2, the J call TRBJ1-1, with TRBD1 as a possible D gene (6 bases). Germline values: CDR1 SGHAT, CDR2 FQNNGV. Trimming stripped 5 bases from V and 3 bases from J, with 16 bases between. This CDR3 region has 15 residues. CDR3 loop: CASSQGTGRDTEAFF. The CDR3 DNA reads TGTGCCAGCAGCCAAGGCACAGGGAGGGACACTGAAGCTTTCTTT.

The gene calls are TRBV6-5 and TRBJ2-3, with 9 bases fitting TRBD1. The germline V gene has CDR1 MNHEY and CDR2 SVGAGI. The ends lost 4 bases at V and 1 base at J; junction bases unmatched: 6. This CDR3 has 16 residues. CDR3 amino acids: CASSWDRAPGTDTQYF. CDR3 DNA sequence: TGTGCCAGCAGTTGGGACAGGGCACCGGGCACAGATACGCAGTATTTT.

A note on this clone: A read error may account for a junction end that differs from germline. The J gene is TRBJ2-7, the V gene TRBV30; 9 positions agree with TRBD1. The V gene's germline CDR1 is GTSNPN and CDR2 SVGIG (reference sequence). The CDR3 runs 11 residues. This CDR3 reads CAWSTGGAENF. The CDR3, as DNA: TGTGCCTGGAGTACAGGGGGCGCAGAGAACTTC.

The J gene is TRBJ2-1, the V gene TRBV20-1; 7 nucleotides line up with TRBD2. V shed 7 bases and J 8 bases; nucleotides not matched to a gene: 5. The CDR3 is 11 residues long. Germline V gives CDR1 DFQATT, CDR2 SNEGSKA (reference sequence). This CDR3 is CSVKREDEQFF. The CDR3 DNA is TGCAGTGTCAAGCGGGAAGATGAGCAGTTCTTC.

V gene TRBV2 combines with J gene TRBJ2-5, with D possibly being TRBD1 (5 bases). The J call may be incorrect, as the DNA end agrees better with TRBJ2-7. Per the germline V gene, CDR1 is SNHLY and CDR2 is FYNNEI. This CDR3 is 12 amino acids long. The CDR3 loop reads CAGTGLRYEQYF. CDR3 DNA sequence: TGTGCCGGCACAGGCCTAAGATACGAGCAGTACTTC.

The chain joins TRBV6-1 to TRBJ1-5, with 10 bases that match TRBD1. The V segment lost 6 bases and the J segment 3 bases; nucleotides outside the gene matches: 2. Looked up from germline, CDR1 is MNHNS and CDR2 is SASEGT. The CDR3 runs to 14 residues. DNA for the CDR3: TGTGCCAGCAGGGGGACAGGGGTCAATCAGCCCCAGCATTTT. Its protein product is CASRGTGVNQPQHF.

The J gene is TRBJ1-2, the V gene TRBV25-1; TRBD1 is a possible D gene (5 bases). V shed 3 bases and J shed 8 bases, with 19 bases lying between them. Germline V gives CDR1 MGHDK, CDR2 SYGVNS. The CDR3 is 15 amino acids. The CDR3 DNA reads as TGTGCCAGCAGTGAGCGCGGCGGGGGTTTCAGGGGCTACACCTTC. Amino acid sequence: CASSERGGGFRGYTF.

The CDR3 is CASSRYLTGELFF. The CDR3 DNA follows: TGTGCCAGCAGCCGGTACCTGACCGGGGAGCTGTTTTTT. V and J are TRBV7-2 and TRBJ2-2; D call uncertain. CDR1 and CDR2 from the germline V gene are SGHTA and FQGNSA. The CDR3 runs 13 residues. With 5 bases removed from V and 5 bases from J, the gap between germline ends came to 9 bases.

The CDR3 region has the DNA TGTGCCAGCAGCACTCGGACAGGGGGCTCCTACAATGAGCAGTTCTTC. It is translated as CASSTRTGGSYNEQFF. The chain recombines TRBV5-4 with TRBJ2-1, with 10 bases identical to TRBD1. The V and J ends lost 4 bases and 0 bases, in that order; junction bases with no gene match: 4. Germline V gene sequence: CDR1 SGHNT, CDR2 YYREEE (reference sequence). The CDR3 loop spans 16 amino acids.

The chain uses TRBV6-5 and TRBJ1-5; D ambiguous. The germline V gene encodes CDR1 MNHEY and CDR2 SVGAGI. V lost 2 bases, J lost 7 bases, and 12 bases lay in between. The CDR3 contains 14 residues. The CDR3: CASSYDGAHQPQHF. DNA for the CDR3: TGTGCCAGCAGTTACGATGGAGCCCACCAGCCCCAGCATTTT.

The gene calls are TRBV5-5 and TRBJ1-2, with D possibly TRBD1 on 6 matching bases. The CDR3 consists of 15 residues. Germline CDR1 SGHKS, CDR2 YYEKEE (reference sequence). Trimming shortened V by 0 bases and J by 0 bases, and 9 bases separated the two germline ends. Written as DNA, the CDR3 is TGTGCCAGCAGCTTGGGGGACACAGCTAACTATGGCTACACCTTC. Translating gives CASSLGDTANYGYTF.

As for this clone: The sample has other DNA sequences that encode this CDR3 too. The V gene is TRBV27, the J gene TRBJ2-1; 10 nucleotides line up with TRBD1. Looked up from germline, CDR1 is MNHEY and CDR2 is SMNVEV (reference sequence). CDR3 length: 15 amino acids. V dropped 3 bases and J dropped 7; count of bases not matched to a gene: 6. CDR3 bases: TGTGCCAGCAGTTTGACAGGGGGCACTGGTAATGAGCAGTTCTTC. It translates to CASSLTGGTGNEQFF.

V usage is TRBV2 and J usage is TRBJ1-6; maybe TRBD1 (5 bases). V was cut by 3 bases and J by 0 bases, with 9 bases left in between. The CDR3 loop spans 16 amino acids. Germline CDR1 SNHLY, CDR2 FYNNEI. CDR3 amino acids: CASSERQSSYNSPLHF. The CDR3 nucleotides read TGTGCCAGCAGTGAGAGACAGAGCTCCTATAATTCACCCCTCCACTTT.

The J gene is TRBJ1-2, the V gene TRBV5-4; no firm D call. This CDR3 is built from 12 residues. The V end lost 4 bases, the J end lost 4 bases, and 8 bases lay between the germline ends. Germline lookup yields CDR1 SGHNT and CDR2 YYREEE (reference sequence). Here the CDR3 reads CASSLPGYGYTF. The CDR3 DNA reads as TGTGCCAGCAGCCTCCCAGGCTATGGCTACACCTTC.

The chain uses TRBV29-1 and TRBJ2-1, with TRBD2 matching over 9 bases. The J segment lost 6 bases and the V segment lost 4 bases, leaving 7 bases of the junction unmatched. CDR3 length: 14 amino acids. Per the germline V gene, CDR1 is SQVTM and CDR2 is ANQGSEA. The CDR3 loop is CSVVRLAGLNEQFF. In DNA, the CDR3 is TGCAGCGTTGTTAGGCTAGCGGGACTCAATGAGCAGTTCTTC.

This sequence joins TRBV2 and TRBJ1-1; TRBD1 might be the D (6 bases). Trimming stripped 5 bases from V and 1 base from J, with 11 bases between. Germline CDR1 reads SNHLY; CDR2 reads FYNNEI. CDR3 length: 14 residues. CDR3 sequence (DNA): TGTGCCAGCAGTAAAACAGGGCAGAACACTGAAGCTTTCTTT. Translation gives CASSKTGQNTEAFF.